This TCR beta chain was captured in a study of cytomegalovirus exposure and HLA in healthy donors. Findings and caveats of the study: An analysis was carried out at a later point. It showed that HLA-associated TCR beta chains were more clonally expanded than equally common non-associated chains. The study recorded over 150 TCR beta chains that were cytomegalovirus-associated. In an earlier analysis, productive rearrangement rates for most beta V segments clustered near 87% or 30%.

This clone was detected a few times. Antigen specificity is unknown. PCR amplification relied on 60 Vbeta primers (plus 13 Jbeta primers). The method was immunoSEQ multiplex PCR; TCRdb's version includes in-frame clones alone and lacks a portion of them. In the table there are approximately 260,000 clones, 84% of which are singletons. V was clipped by 6 bases and J by 0 bases; unmatched bases: 2. The CDR3 contains 14 residues. Germline assignment: CDR1 KGHSH and CDR2 LQKENI. The receptor's source is a middle-aged woman in good health and CMV-seropositive. The chain uses TRBV18 and TRBJ2-7, with 10 bases fitting TRBD1. Material for sequencing was PBMCs. The CDR3 coding sequence is TGTGCCAGCTCCGGGACAGGGGACTCCTACGAGCAGTACTTC. As protein: CASSGTGDSYEQYF. Supplemented by reference TRBV18 and TRBJ2-7, the full variable domain reads NAGVMQNPRHLVRRRGQEARLRCSPMKGHSHVYWYRQLPEEGLKFMVYLQKENIIDESGMPKERFSAEFPKEGPSILRIQQVVRGDSAAYFCASSGTGDSYEQYFGPGTRLTVT.